This T cell receptor (beta chain) was identified in a study of shared clonotypes between healthy human individuals. Naive CD8 cells lacked CD45RO, underwent positive selection for CCR7 and left out terminally differentiated effector memory CD45RA+ cells. Trimming shortened V by 0 bases and J by 2 bases, and 6 bases separated the two germline ends. Germline V gene data show CDR1 as SGHNT and CDR2 as YYREEE (reference sequence). CDR3 length: 13 amino acids. Produced via immunoSEQ multiplex PCR; TCRdb's table is partial and in-frame only. The data hold about 1,800,000 clones, with about 95% observed a single time. This clone was seen more than once but under ten times. The sample carries other DNA sequences with the same CDR3.

Sequenced: naive CD8+ T cells sorted from blood. The V and J genes are TRBV5-4 and TRBJ2-7; no definite D call. The receptor was derived from a man in his late teens or twenties in good health. CDR3 DNA: TGTGCCAGCAGCTTGGGACGGACCTACGAGCAGTACTTC. Translated, it gives CASSLGRTYEQYF.